This T cell receptor beta chain was captured in a study of cytomegalovirus exposure and HLA in healthy donors. Study context: A previous analysis identified 100 million or so unique TCR beta sequences derived from some 170 million T cells. Unique TCRs numbering some 80 million, obtained from HLA-typed donors, made up an early data release. When over 300 donors were genotyped, 81% of them were found to fall in the Caucasian-associated ancestry cluster.

The CDR3 runs 15 residues. Germline V gene sequence: CDR1 SNHLY, CDR2 FYNNEI. V dropped 3 bases and J dropped 5; count of bases not matched to a gene: 7. This clone was observed a single time. The study ran its PCR with 60 Vbeta and 13 Jbeta primers. Sequencing used immunoSEQ multiplex PCR; TCRdb keeps in-frame clones, though not all of them. The top ten hold about 0.23% of the sample, which has 200,000 to 250,000 clones, approximately 80% seen once. V and J are TRBV2 and TRBJ1-5; 7 nucleotides line up with TRBD1. Sequenced material: PBMCs. The clonotype comes from a girl aged 2 to 9 in good health and CMV-seronegative. In DNA form, the CDR3 reads TGTGCCAGCAGTGAGGTCACAGGGGCTGATCAGCCCCAGCATTTT. This gives the protein CASSEVTGADQPQHF. The variable domain in full, with the rest retrieved from reference TRBV2 and TRBJ1-5, is EPEVTQTPSHQVTQMGQEVILRCVPISNHLYFYWYRQILGQKVEFLVSFYNNEISEKSEIFDDQFSVERPDGSNFTLKIRSTKLEDSAMYFCASSEVTGADQPQHFGDGTRLSIL.